Listed below are T cell receptor beta chains from one sample, sequenced in a study of CD8+CD57+ T cells in acquired aplastic anemia. TCRdb passed the reads through MiXCR, listing each CDR3 protein once. The sample records over 150,000 distinct CDR3 sequences, about 60% being singletons. Sequencing was done on a sample of sorted CD4+, CD8+, or CD8+CD57+ T cells (not recorded which) from PBMCs. These receptors originate from a human donor with aplastic anemia. Both conserved end residues are part of each CDR3. The order of the fields is J gene, D gene, V gene, clone size, CDR3 DNA, CDR3 protein. A D gene is named only where the DNA matches it firmly. Part of the rows lack a size; the others show once, few, many or a class for expanded clones.

TRBJ2-1 | - | TRBV20-1 | - | TGCAGTGCTAGCCCCGGGGGAAGGTGGGATGAGCAGTTCTTC | CSASPGGRWDEQFF
TRBJ1-6 | TRBD1 | TRBV13 | - | TGTGCCAGCAGTGAAACAGGGGGTGGAGAATCACCCCTCCACTTT | CASSETGGGESPLHF
TRBJ2-7 | TRBD1 | TRBV7-9 | - | TGTGCCAGCAGCTCTCCGACAGGGCCCAATATCTACGAGCAGTACTTC | CASSSPTGPNIYEQYF
TRBJ2-5 | - | TRBV20-1 | once | TGCAGTGCGCCCGTCTACGAGGAGACCCAGTACTTC | CSAPVYEETQYF
TRBJ1-1 | - | TRBV15 | - | TGTGCCACCAGCAGAGAAAATGGGGGCCTGAACACTGAAGCTTTCTTT | CATSRENGGLNTEAFF
TRBJ1-1 | - | TRBV4-1 | many | TGCGCCAGCAGCCAAAATCTCCAAGTTAACACTGAAGCTTTCTTT | CASSQNLQVNTEAFF
TRBJ2-7 | TRBD2 | TRBV20-1 | many | TGCAGTGCTCCTCTAGCGGGGGGTCTTCAAAGCTCCTACGAGCAGTACTTC | CSAPLAGGLQSSYEQYF
TRBJ1-1 | - | TRBV5-1 | few | TGCGCCAGCAGCTTGAGTTCAGGGGAAGCTTTCTTT | CASSLSSGEAFF
TRBJ2-1 | TRBD2 | TRBV20-1 | once | TGCAGTGCTAGTGACGAGACTAGCGGGTCCTCCTACAATGAGCAGTTCTTC | CSASDETSGSSYNEQFF
TRBJ2-3 | - | TRBV7-9 | many | TGTGCCAGCAGCTTAGACGGAGTTACGCAGTATTTT | CASSLDGVTQYF
TRBJ2-7 | - | TRBV9 | many | TGTGCCAGCAGCAACCGACCCTCACCCTACGAGCAGTACTTC | CASSNRPSPYEQYF
TRBJ1-4 | - | TRBV2 | - | TGTGCCAGCAGTGAAGCCCCGGGAGGGGGGGAAAAACTGTTTTTT | CASSEAPGGGEKLFF
TRBJ2-7 | - | TRBV7-6 | few | TGTGCCAGCAGCTCTAGGGCTCCGAAAAGCGACGAGCAGTACTTC | CASSSRAPKSDEQYF
TRBJ1-5 | - | TRBV24-1 | - | TGTGCCACCAGTGGTGCGGGGAATCAGCCCCAGCATTTT | CATSGAGNQPQHF
TRBJ2-7 | - | TRBV29-1 | - | TGCAGCGTTGTGTTACCGGGCCCACTGGACGAGCAGTACTTC | CSVVLPGPLDEQYF
TRBJ2-3 | TRBD1 | TRBV29-1 | few | TGCAGCGTTGAGACAGGGTCAGATACGCAGTATTTT | CSVETGSDTQYF
TRBJ2-7 | - | TRBV24-1 | - | TGTGCCACCAGTGATTTGGCTTCCCTCGAGCAGTACTTC | CATSDLASLEQYF
TRBJ2-7 | TRBD2 | TRBV12-3/TRBV12-4 | many | TGTGCCAGCAGTGCCGGGACTAGCGTCGACGAGCAGTACTTC | CASSAGTSVDEQYF
TRBJ2-2 | - | TRBV27 | many | TGTGCCAGCAGATCAGGGGCTCGGGAGCTGTTTTTT | CASRSGARELFF
TRBJ1-1 | - | TRBV4-1 | many | TGCGCCAGCAGCCGGGGAGGGTACATTGAAGCTTTCTTT | CASSRGGYIEAFF
TRBJ2-1 | - | TRBV6-5 | - | TGTGCCAGTTTCCGAAACAATGAGCAGTTCTTC | CASFRNNEQFF
TRBJ2-6 | - | TRBV7-6 | - | TGTGCCAGCAGCTCCGGACAAACCTCTGGGGCCAACGTCCTGACTTTC | CASSSGQTSGANVLTF
TRBJ2-1 | - | TRBV7-9 | - | TGTGCCAGCAGGGGGGGTAGCTATGAGCAGTTCTTC | CASRGGSYEQFF
TRBJ1-1 | TRBD1 | TRBV5-1 | - | TGCGCCAGCAGCTCCCAGACAGGGACGGCTGAAGCTTTCTTT | CASSSQTGTAEAFF
TRBJ2-7 | - | TRBV7-9 | few | TGTGCCAGCAGCATTTCGCAGGCGGCCTACGAGCAGTACTTC | CASSISQAAYEQYF
TRBJ2-5 | TRBD2 | TRBV27 | few | TGTGCCAGCAGTTTAGGGGTTAGCGGGGCCAAGGAGACCCAGTACTTC | CASSLGVSGAKETQYF
TRBJ1-5 | - | TRBV20-1 | many | TGCAGTGCTAGAGATCGGAAGGGGGGCAAAAATCAGCCCCAGCATTTT | CSARDRKGGKNQPQHF
TRBJ2-5 | - | TRBV5-6 | - | TGTGCCAGCAGCTCCACCCCGCCAGGGGGGGAGACCCAGTACTTC | CASSSTPPGGETQYF
TRBJ2-5 | TRBD2 | TRBV7-9 | - | TGTGCCAGCAGCTATTCGGGGGGGCAAGAGACCCAGTACTTC | CASSYSGGQETQYF
TRBJ1-5 | - | TRBV7-6 | - | TGTGCCAGCAGCCCGACACAAGAGGTCCATCAGCCCCAGCATTTT | CASSPTQEVHQPQHF
TRBJ2-7 | - | TRBV24-1 | - | TGTGCCACCAGTGTTGACAGGCGCGAGCAGTACTTC | CATSVDRREQYF
TRBJ2-7 | TRBD2 | TRBV30 | few | TGTGCCTGGGCTATAGCGGGGGCGGGCGAGCAGTACTTC | CAWAIAGAGEQYF
TRBJ2-5 | TRBD1 | TRBV9 | many | TGTGCCAGCAGCGTTCGCAGGGGGCTATGGGAGACCCAGTACTTC | CASSVRRGLWETQYF
TRBJ1-6 | - | TRBV7-7 | few | TGTGCCAGCAGCTTATTACGGACCTCCAATTCACCCCTCCACTTT | CASSLLRTSNSPLHF
TRBJ2-1 | - | TRBV12-3/TRBV12-4 | - | TGTGCCAGCAGTTTCGGGGGACTTGGCAATGAGCAGTTCTTC | CASSFGGLGNEQFF
TRBJ2-3 | TRBD2 | TRBV6-5 | few | TGTGCCAGCAGTTACCCACATAGCGGGGGGACTAGCACAGATACGCAGTATTTT | CASSYPHSGGTSTDTQYF
TRBJ2-1 | - | TRBV5-1 | - | TGCGCCAGCAGCTTTTCAGTGCGGAACAATGAGCAGTTCTTC | CASSFSVRNNEQFF
TRBJ2-7 | - | TRBV5-5 | once | TGTGCCAGCAGCGCAGGGATACCATCCTACGAGCAGTACTTC | CASSAGIPSYEQYF
TRBJ2-1 | - | TRBV7-7 | - | TGTGCTAGCTCCGCTGGGGGCCCTCTGGAGCAGTTCTTC | CASSAGGPLEQFF
TRBJ2-7 | - | TRBV10-3 | - | TGTGCCATCACACACGGTAGCTCCTACGAGCAGTACTTC | CAITHGSSYEQYF
TRBJ2-2 | - | TRBV16 | few | TGTGCCAGCAGCCCGAATAGGGGAACCGGGGAGCTGTTTTTT | CASSPNRGTGELFF